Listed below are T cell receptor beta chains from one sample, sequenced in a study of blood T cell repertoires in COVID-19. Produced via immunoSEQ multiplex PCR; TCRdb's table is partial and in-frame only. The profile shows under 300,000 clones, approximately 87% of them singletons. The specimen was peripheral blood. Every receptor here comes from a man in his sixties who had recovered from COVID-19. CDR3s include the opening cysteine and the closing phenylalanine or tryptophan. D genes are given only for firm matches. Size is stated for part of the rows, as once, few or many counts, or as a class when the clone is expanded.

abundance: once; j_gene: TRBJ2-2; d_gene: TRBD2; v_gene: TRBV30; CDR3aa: CAWPSSGSGELFF; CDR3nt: TGTGCCTGGCCCTCTAGCGGTAGCGGGGAGCTGTTTTTT
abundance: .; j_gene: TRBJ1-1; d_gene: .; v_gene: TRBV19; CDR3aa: CASSIVNLNTEAFF; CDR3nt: TGTGCCAGTAGTATTGTCAACTTGAACACTGAAGCTTTCTTT
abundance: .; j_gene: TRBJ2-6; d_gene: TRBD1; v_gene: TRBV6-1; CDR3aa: CASSDPVTRGHSGANVLTF; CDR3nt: TGTGCCAGCAGTGACCCGGTGACGAGGGGGCACTCTGGGGCCAACGTCCTGACTTTC
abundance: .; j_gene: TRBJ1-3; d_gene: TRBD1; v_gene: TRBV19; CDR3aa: CASSTGQGTSGNTIYF; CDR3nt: TGTGCCAGTAGTACGGGACAGGGGACTTCTGGAAACACCATATATTTT
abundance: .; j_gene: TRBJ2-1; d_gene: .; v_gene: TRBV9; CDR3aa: CASSVGRRSGLYNEQFF; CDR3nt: TGTGCCAGCAGCGTAGGGAGGAGGAGCGGCCTATACAATGAGCAGTTCTTC
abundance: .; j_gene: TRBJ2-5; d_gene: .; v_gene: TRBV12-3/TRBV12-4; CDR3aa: CASSFGQTQYF; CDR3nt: TGTGCCAGCAGTTTTGGGCAGACCCAGTACTTC
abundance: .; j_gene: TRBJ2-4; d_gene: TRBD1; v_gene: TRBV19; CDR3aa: CASSQTGGAGGIQYF; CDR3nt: TGTGCCAGTAGTCAAACAGGGGGCGCAGGGGGCATTCAGTACTTC
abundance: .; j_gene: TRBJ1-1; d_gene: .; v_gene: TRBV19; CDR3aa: CASSIASQMNTEAFF; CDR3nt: TGTGCCAGTAGTATTGCTTCGCAGATGAACACTGAAGCTTTCTTT
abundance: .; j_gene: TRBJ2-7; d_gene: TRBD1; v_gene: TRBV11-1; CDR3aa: CASSLGPQGVYEQYF; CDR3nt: TGTGCCAGCAGCTTAGGTCCACAGGGGGTCTACGAGCAGTACTTC
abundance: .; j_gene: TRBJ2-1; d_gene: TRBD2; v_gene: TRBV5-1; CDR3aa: CASSLSGTSSVEQFF; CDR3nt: TGCGCCAGCAGCTTATCCGGGACTAGCAGTGTTGAGCAGTTCTTC
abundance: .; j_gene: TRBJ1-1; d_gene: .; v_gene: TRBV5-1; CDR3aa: CASSLVWGAEAFF; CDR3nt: TGCGCCAGCAGCTTGGTGTGGGGGGCTGAAGCTTTCTTT
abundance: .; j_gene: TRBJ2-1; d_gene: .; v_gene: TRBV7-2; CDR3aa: CASSLDRDVFDEQFF; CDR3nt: TGTGCCAGCAGCTTAGACAGGGATGTATTTGATGAGCAGTTCTTC
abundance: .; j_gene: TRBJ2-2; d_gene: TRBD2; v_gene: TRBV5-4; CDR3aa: CASSTRLADTGELFF; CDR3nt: TGTGCCAGCAGCACCAGACTAGCTGACACCGGGGAGCTGTTTTTT
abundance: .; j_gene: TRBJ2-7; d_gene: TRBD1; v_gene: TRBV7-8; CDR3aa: CASRLSQGAYEQYF; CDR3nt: TGTGCCAGCCGCTTGAGTCAGGGGGCCTACGAGCAGTACTTC
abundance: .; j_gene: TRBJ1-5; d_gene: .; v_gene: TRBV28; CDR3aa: CASSFNLGNQPQHF; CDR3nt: TGTGCCAGCAGTTTTAATCTAGGCAATCAGCCCCAGCATTTT
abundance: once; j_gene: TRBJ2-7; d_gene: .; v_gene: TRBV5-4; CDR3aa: CASSLGGGEDPEQYF; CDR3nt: TGTGCCAGCAGCTTGGGCGGGGGCGAGGATCCCGAGCAGTACTTC
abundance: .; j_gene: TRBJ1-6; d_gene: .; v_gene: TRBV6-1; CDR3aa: CASSEARTDNSPLHF; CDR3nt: TGTGCCAGCAGTGAAGCGAGGACTGATAATTCACCCCTCCACTTT
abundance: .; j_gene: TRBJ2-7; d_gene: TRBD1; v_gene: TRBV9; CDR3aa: CASSFRQGPTYEQYF; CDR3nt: TGTGCCAGCAGCTTCCGACAGGGGCCAACCTACGAGCAGTACTTC
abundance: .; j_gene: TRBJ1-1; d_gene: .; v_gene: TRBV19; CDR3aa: CASSINGDMNTEAFF; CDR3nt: TGTGCCAGTAGTATTAACGGGGATATGAACACTGAAGCTTTCTTT
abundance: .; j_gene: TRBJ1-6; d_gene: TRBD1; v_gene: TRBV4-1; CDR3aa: CASKQDRSSYNSPLHF; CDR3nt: TGCGCCAGCAAGCAGGACAGGAGCTCCTATAATTCACCCCTCCACTTT